This T cell receptor beta chain came from a study of T cell responses to AZD1222 COVID-19 vaccine. The study's findings and limits: CD4 TCRs associated with vaccination spanned spike, dominating at 160-218 and 743-854. Only after the peak T cell response were repertoires sampled.

About this clone itself: Its specificity is not known.

Sequencing was performed with immunoSEQ multiplex PCR; in TCRdb, only in-frame clones are kept and a portion is missing. The sample consists of approximately 150,000 clones, around 87% of them appearing once. Trimming cost V 2 bases and J 7 bases; bases outside gene matches: 4. The CDR3 sequence is 15 residues long. Germline V gives CDR1 SGHTA, CDR2 FQGNSA. The TCR comes from an adult in good health. This chain uses TRBV7-2 with TRBJ1-6; the match to TRBD1 covers 8 bases. Specimen: peripheral blood, collected on day 0 of AZD1222 vaccination. The CDR3 DNA sequence: TGTGCCAGCAGCTTACAGGGGGCCCCAAATTCACCCCTCCACTTT. Protein sequence: CASSLQGAPNSPLHF.